One sample yielded the 21 T cell receptor beta chains listed below, sequenced in a study of cytomegalovirus exposure and HLA in healthy donors. Primers included in the PCR were 60 Vbeta and 13 Jbeta primers. Method: immunoSEQ multiplex PCR; TCRdb's copy keeps in-frame clones and lacks some. The sample holds approximately 150,000 clones, 68% seen once. The sample consisted of PBMCs. The receptors were sampled from a man aged 30 to 39 in good health and CMV-seropositive.

V and J are TRBV6-1 and TRBJ1-2, with D uncertain. Germline CDR1 MNHNS, CDR2 SASEGT. This CDR3 is built from 14 residues. Trimming shortened V by 0 bases and J by 8 bases, and 13 bases separated the two germline ends. CDR3 sequence reads: CASSEAEVSSGYTF. The CDR3 DNA is TGTGCCAGCAGTGAAGCAGAGGTATCGAGCGGCTACACCTTC.

The J gene is TRBJ2-7, the V gene TRBV18, with a tentative D call TRBD1 (5 bases). The CDR3 has 14 amino acids. V lost 2 bases and J 3 bases, leaving 11 bases between the germline ends. CDR1 and CDR2 (germline): KGHSH, LQKENI. The CDR3 loop reads CASSPDRYIYEQYF. As DNA, the CDR3 is TGTGCCAGCTCACCAGACAGATACATCTACGAGCAGTACTTC.

V usage is TRBV30 and J usage is TRBJ2-2, with 11 positions matching TRBD2. Trimming at V came to 0 bases and at J to 5 bases, leaving 2 bases not matched to a gene. Germline CDR1 GTSNPN, CDR2 SVGIG (reference sequence). This CDR3 has 15 amino acids. The CDR3 sequence is CAWSVLAGETGELFF. The CDR3 DNA is TGTGCCTGGAGTGTACTAGCGGGAGAAACCGGGGAGCTGTTTTTT.

This clone came up a few times. J is TRBJ2-7 and V is TRBV6-5; 7 positions match TRBD2. V lost 1 base to trimming and J lost 3 bases; unmatched junction nucleotides: 6. The CDR3 totals 15 residues. The V gene's germline CDR1 is MNHEY and CDR2 SVGAGI. Written as DNA, the CDR3 is TGTGCCAGCAGTTACTTGCGAACTAGCGACTACGAGCAGTACTTC. Its translation: CASSYLRTSDYEQYF.

The genes are TRBV6-1 and TRBJ2-5; the D gene is possibly TRBD2 (6 bases). This CDR3 contains 14 residues. Germline loops: CDR1 MNHNS, CDR2 SASEGT. Trimming pared 4 bases from V and 5 bases from J, leaving 14 bases between. DNA for the CDR3: TGTGCCAGCAGTGCCCGGCCGGGGAGGGAGACCCAGTACTTC. Translating it yields CASSARPGRETQYF.

The chain has TRBV5-6 and TRBJ1-1; the D gene is possibly TRBD1 (6 bases). Trimming stripped 4 bases from V and 0 bases from J, with 10 bases between. There are 14 residues in the CDR3. Per the germline V gene, CDR1 is SGHDT and CDR2 is YYEEEE. This CDR3 is CASSRGHMNTEAFF. The CDR3 DNA follows: TGTGCCAGCAGCCGGGGACACATGAACACTGAAGCTTTCTTT.

The rearrangement joins TRBV30 to TRBJ2-1; D is possibly TRBD2 (6 bases). The CDR3 is 15 residues long. The germline V gene has CDR1 GTSNPN and CDR2 SVGIG (reference sequence). The V end lost 6 bases, the J end lost 9 bases, and 24 bases lay between the germline ends. CDR3 coding DNA: TGTGCCTGTTATGCGGGGAAGTTGCTTAGTGGTGAGCAGTTCTTC. It yields the protein CACYAGKLLSGEQFF. Full variable domain (rest looked up from reference TRBV30 and TRBJ2-1): SQTIHQWPATLVQPVGSPLSLECTVEGTSNPNLYWYRQAAGRGLQLLFYSVGIGQISSEVPQNLSASRPQDRQFILSSKKLLLSDSGFYLCACYAGKLLSGEQFFGPGTRLTVL.

This chain connects TRBV5-1 to TRBJ2-3, with 7 bases matching TRBD2. Germline values: CDR1 SGHRS, CDR2 YFSETQ. This CDR3 has 16 residues. Trimming at V came to 0 bases and at J to 3 bases, leaving 7 bases not matched to a gene. The CDR3 sequence: CASSLVVWRETDTQYF. DNA for the CDR3: TGCGCCAGCAGCTTGGTGGTATGGCGGGAGACAGATACGCAGTATTTT.

The chain couples TRBV14 to TRBJ1-2; 9 bases are a match to TRBD1. Germline V gives CDR1 SGHDN, CDR2 FVKESK. Trimming at V came to 8 bases and at J to 8 bases, leaving 6 bases not matched to a gene. CDR3 length equals 12 residues. The CDR3 region is CASRGTGGGYTF. The CDR3 DNA is TGTGCCAGCCGCGGTACAGGGGGCGGCTACACCTTC.

V gene TRBV5-1 combines with J gene TRBJ2-7; unclear D gene. The CDR3 has 12 amino acids. Germline values: CDR1 SGHRS, CDR2 YFSETQ. Trimming pared 0 bases from V and 3 bases from J, leaving 4 bases between. The CDR3 DNA reads TGCGCCAGCAGCTTGGTCAGCTACGAGCAGTACTTC. Its protein is CASSLVSYEQYF.

This chain links TRBV28 with TRBJ1-5; D uncertain. The CDR3 extends over 15 amino acids. Germline-derived CDR1 and CDR2 are MDHEN and SYDVKM. V lost 1 base, J lost 4 bases, and 11 bases lay in between. CDR3 loop: CASSLSFSTNQPQHF. The CDR3 coding sequence is TGTGCCAGCAGTTTATCGTTCAGTACAAATCAGCCCCAGCATTTT.

The genes are TRBV29-1 and TRBJ2-7, with TRBD2 identical over 10 bases. The CDR3 has 15 residues. V shed 0 bases, J shed 0 bases, and the junction held 2 bases outside the gene matches. Germline V gene data show CDR1 as SQVTM and CDR2 as ANQGSEA. The chain's CDR3 is CSVEDTSGNSYEQYF. As DNA, the CDR3 is TGCAGCGTTGAAGACACTAGCGGGAACTCCTACGAGCAGTACTTC.

V is TRBV5-4 and J is TRBJ1-1, with 7 bases fitting TRBD1. Germline CDR1 reads SGHNT; CDR2 reads YYREEE (reference sequence). The V gene end was trimmed by 0 bases and the J gene end by 7 bases; junction bases not matched to a gene: 12. There are 16 residues in the CDR3. CDR3 sequence (DNA): TGTGCCAGCAGCTTGGGTGTTGGGACAGAGCAAGGTGAAGCTTTCTTT. Protein product: CASSLGVGTEQGEAFF.

The table lists this clone with a count of one. The V call is TRBV9, the J call TRBJ2-2, with 7 bases matching TRBD1. The CDR3 has 15 amino acids. V lost 3 bases and J lost 7; bases outside the gene matches: 9. Germline V gene sequence: CDR1 SGDLS, CDR2 YYNGEE. CDR3 DNA sequence: TGTGCCAGCAGCGCTACGACAGGGTTTGGCGGGGAGCTGTTTTTT. Translated, it gives CASSATTGFGGELFF.

The chain combines TRBV25-1 with TRBJ2-3; possible D gene TRBD2, 5 bases. Trimming cost V 4 bases and J 6 bases, with 11 bases left between them. The CDR3 loop spans 13 amino acids. CDR1 is MGHDK, CDR2 SYGVNS, per germline. The CDR3 DNA is TGTGCCAGCAGTGGGACTCAGGTGGATACGCAGTATTTT. Protein sequence: CASSGTQVDTQYF.

This chain uses TRBV7-3 with TRBJ1-1; TRBD1 matches 9 bases. The J segment lost 1 base and the V segment lost 5 bases, leaving 2 bases of the junction unmatched. The length of the CDR3 is 14 residues. CDR1 and CDR2 (germline): SGHTA, FQGTGA. This CDR3 reads CASSPGQGNTEAFF. The CDR3 DNA follows: TGTGCCAGCAGCCCGGGACAGGGGAACACTGAAGCTTTCTTT.

The chain couples TRBV5-4 to TRBJ2-5; D is perhaps TRBD2 (5 bases). CDR1 SGHNT and CDR2 YYREEE come from the germline V gene (reference sequence). This CDR3 spans 15 amino acids. The germline V and J ends were trimmed by 1 base and 5 bases, with 15 bases remaining between them. The DNA of the CDR3 is TGTGCCAGCAGCTTGTATGAGGGCGTAGGGGAGACCCAGTACTTC. This sequence encodes CASSLYEGVGETQYF.

J is TRBJ1-2 and V is TRBV11-2; tentatively, D is TRBD1 (5 bases). In germline, CDR1 is SGHAT, CDR2 FQNNGV. The length of the CDR3 is 16 residues. The V end lost 0 bases, the J end lost 6 bases, and 17 bases lay between the germline ends. The CDR3 sequence: CASSLDLGDWVNGYTF. CDR3 in DNA: TGTGCCAGCAGCTTAGATCTGGGGGACTGGGTTAATGGCTACACCTTC.

V and J are TRBV10-3 and TRBJ2-2, with 10 bases matching TRBD2. Trimming cost V 6 bases and J 4 bases; bases outside gene matches: 14. Germline V gives CDR1 ENHRY, CDR2 SYGVKD. CDR3 length: 18 amino acids. CDR3 nucleotides: TGTGCCATCAGGGGGGGGGCCCCGGGACTAGCGACCACCGGGGAGCTGTTTTTT. As protein: CAIRGGAPGLATTGELFF.

The J gene is TRBJ1-3, the V gene TRBV19, with D possibly matching TRBD1 (5 bases). V was shortened by 6 bases and J by 1 base, with 19 bases between the two germline ends. Germline V gene sequence: CDR1 LNHDA, CDR2 SQIVND (reference sequence). This CDR3 has 17 amino acids. CDR3: CASREGIGLISGNTIYF. The CDR3 DNA follows: TGTGCCAGTAGGGAGGGGATTGGACTCATATCTGGAAACACCATATATTTT. The full variable domain, with the rest looked up from reference TRBV19 and TRBJ1-3, is DGGITQSPKYLFRKEGQNVTLSCEQNLNHDAMYWYRQDPGQGLRLIYYSQIVNDFQKGDIAEGYSVSREKKESFPLTVTSAQKNPTAFYLCASREGIGLISGNTIYFGEGSWLTVV.

This clone was recorded a few times. The CDR3 region has the DNA TGTGCCAGCAGCTCGTACACCGGGACTAGCAAGGCAGATACGCAGTATTTT. Translation gives CASSSYTGTSKADTQYF. The chain joins TRBV7-3 to TRBJ2-3, with 9 bases fitting TRBD2. Germline CDR1 is SGHTA and CDR2 is FQGTGA. The CDR3 is made up of 17 amino acids. Trimming took 4 bases from V and 4 from J; bases not matched to a gene: 12.